The 13 T cell receptor beta chains in this list originate from one sample, sequenced in a study of vaccination and CD4 T cells after COVID-19. Specified treatment: approximately nine-day PBMC culture with coronavirus spike peptide pools or control peptides (ViraFEST assay). These TCRs are of unknown antigen specificity. The Oncomine TCR Beta short-read assay sequenced DNA from cultured CD4+ T cells. In TCRdb, the PCR reads were re-called with MiXCR into one record per CDR3 protein. This table has 9,500 to 12,000 distinct CDR3 sequences, just over 55% appearing once. The sample was CD4+ T cells from blood, cultured in vitro. These receptors were obtained from a human donor who had recovered from COVID-19.

By sample share, this clonotype is large. V usage is TRBV6-2 or TRBV6-3 and J usage is TRBJ1-3; D might be TRBD1 (5 bases). Per germline, CDR1 MNHEY and CDR2 SVGEGT. The CDR3 is 14 amino acids. The ends were cut back, 7 bases at V and 2 bases at J, with 12 bases in the middle. This chain's CDR3 is CASTQAGTGNTIYF. The CDR3 region has the DNA TGTGCCAGCACCCAAGCAGGGACTGGAAACACCATATATTTT.

A few counts support this clonotype. The chain combines TRBV20-1 with TRBJ2-4; 9 bases fit TRBD1. Losses at the gene ends were 4 bases for V and 7 bases for J; bases not matched to a gene: 5. This CDR3 is built from 13 residues. Germline values: CDR1 DFQATT, CDR2 SNEGSKA (reference sequence). CDR3 sequence reads: CSAKTGGDNIQYF. DNA of the CDR3: TGCAGTGCTAAGACAGGGGGGGACAACATTCAGTACTTC.

The J gene is TRBJ2-1, the V gene TRBV6-5, with 8 bases that match TRBD2. The CDR3 is made up of 19 amino acids. CDR1 and CDR2 from the germline V gene are MNHEY and SVGAGI. Losses at the gene ends were 3 bases for V and 0 bases for J; bases not matched to a gene: 13. As DNA, the CDR3 is TGTGCCAGCAGTTATTTCGCGGGGGGACTCTTAGGCTCCTACAATGAGCAGTTCTTC. Translation: CASSYFAGGLLGSYNEQFF.

This rearrangement joins TRBV9 to TRBJ1-2; D not resolved. V was clipped by 0 bases and J by 3 bases, with 12 bases between them. Germline V gene sequence: CDR1 SGDLS, CDR2 YYNGEE. The length of the CDR3 is 15 residues. CDR3 nucleotides: TGTGCCAGCAGCGTAGATGGGCCAGGTCACTATGGCTACACCTTC. Translated, it gives CASSVDGPGHYGYTF.

The chain couples TRBV25-1 to TRBJ2-1; the match to TRBD2 covers 9 bases. Germline CDR1 is MGHDK and CDR2 is SYGVNS. Germline trimming cut 3 bases from V and 3 bases from J; bases unmatched to any gene: 3. The CDR3 length is 15 residues. CDR3: CASSEVSGSYNEQFF. Here the CDR3 DNA reads TGTGCCAGCAGTGAGGTTAGCGGGAGCTACAATGAGCAGTTCTTC.

The CDR3 is CATSVQDRGNYGYTF. The CDR3 coding sequence is TGTGCCACCAGTGTCCAGGACAGGGGGAACTATGGCTACACCTTC. This chain uses TRBV24-1 with TRBJ1-2, with 10 bases matching TRBD1. This CDR3 has 15 amino acids. V trimming: 5 bases; J trimming: 2 bases; junction bases outside the gene matches: 4. In germline, CDR1 is KGHDR, CDR2 SFDVKD.

This clonotype was observed a handful of times. V and J are TRBV7-2 and TRBJ2-3, with 10 bases that match TRBD2. Germline trimming cut 0 bases from V and 1 base from J; bases unmatched to any gene: 7. In germline, CDR1 is SGHTA, CDR2 FQGNSA. The CDR3 spans 18 residues. CDR3 region: CASSLAGFGTSGTDTQYF. For the CDR3, the DNA is TGTGCCAGCAGCTTAGCTGGCTTCGGGACTAGCGGCACAGATACGCAGTATTTT.

The rearrangement links TRBV6-2 or TRBV6-3 to TRBJ2-1; D ambiguous. With 5 bases removed from V and 0 bases from J, the gap between germline ends came to 14 bases. The CDR3 consists of 16 residues. Germline V gives CDR1 MNHEY, CDR2 SVGEGT. For the CDR3, the DNA is TGTGCCAGCAGTCCTAGGGTTACCAGCTCCTACAATGAGCAGTTCTTC. Amino acids: CASSPRVTSSYNEQFF.

The rearrangement links TRBV11-2 to TRBJ2-7; TRBD2 matches at 8 bases. The trim removed 7 bases at V and 5 bases at J, leaving 13 bases unmatched. The germline V gene encodes CDR1 SGHAT and CDR2 FQNNGV. CDR3 size: 15 residues. The CDR3: CASTQEPAGVNEQYF. The CDR3 DNA reads TGTGCCAGCACCCAAGAACCAGCGGGAGTGAACGAGCAGTACTTC. The whole variable domain, filled in from reference TRBV11-2 and TRBJ2-7, reads EAGVAQSPRYKIIEKRQSVAFWCNPISGHATLYWYQQILGQGPKLLIQFQNNGVVDDSQLPKDRFSAERLKGVDSTLKIQPAKLEDSAVYLCASTQEPAGVNEQYFGPGTRLTVT.

The CDR3 DNA reads TGTGCCAGCAGCTTAGGCCCGGGGAATTACGAGCAGTACTTC. This sequence encodes CASSLGPGNYEQYF. The chain combines TRBV7-2 with TRBJ2-7, with a tentative D call TRBD2 (5 bases). V gave up 1 base and J gave up 4 bases, with 11 bases separating them. Germline values: CDR1 SGHTA, CDR2 FQGNSA. The CDR3 runs to 14 residues.

Remarks on this clonotype: Given the absence of the conserved phenylalanine or tryptophan at the CDR3 end, a read error is likely. The chain joins TRBV6-1 to TRBJ2-5; D gene uncertain. Germline assignment: CDR1 MNHNS and CDR2 SASEGT. V was trimmed by 1 base and J by 0 bases, leaving 6 bases between them. The CDR3 is 14 amino acids. The CDR3 reads CASSEVLYQETQYL. In nucleotides, the CDR3 is TGTGCCAGCAGTGAAGTACTGTACCAAGAGACCCAGTACCTC.

This clonotype occurred a few times. This rearrangement joins TRBV6-2 or TRBV6-3 to TRBJ1-1; no reliable D call. Trimming cost V 6 bases and J 3 bases, with 20 bases left between them. The V gene's germline CDR1 is MNHEY and CDR2 SVGEGT. The CDR3 is 16 residues long. The CDR3 sequence: CASSPTRRAWDTEAFF. The CDR3 nucleotides read TGTGCCAGCAGCCCTACCAGGAGGGCCTGGGACACTGAAGCTTTCTTT.

The chain is built from TRBV6-5 and TRBJ1-2; the D gene is possibly TRBD1 (6 bases). The CDR3 length is 14 residues. V was cut by 2 bases and J by 4 bases, with 11 bases left in between. Germline loops: CDR1 MNHEY, CDR2 SVGAGI. The CDR3 region has the DNA TGTGCCAGCAGTTACGCGCAGGGGCTCTATGGCTACACCTTC. It translates to CASSYAQGLYGYTF.